The 11 T cell receptor beta chains listed next were all sequenced from one sample in a study of shared clonotypes between healthy human individuals. The repertoire was sequenced with immunoSEQ multiplex PCR; TCRdb's copy has only in-frame clones and lacks some. The sample consists of about a million clones, about 80% of them appearing once. The sequencing input was memory CD4+ T cells from PBMCs. Subset specified: CD45RA-negative fraction. These receptors all come from a man younger than 35 in good health. Some clones in this sample may be carry-over from other donors' samples.

This clone was detected only once. The rearrangement joins TRBV5-1 to TRBJ2-5; D is perhaps TRBD2 (5 bases). The CDR3 has 13 residues. Germline lookup yields CDR1 SGHRS and CDR2 YFSETQ. Trimming cost V 1 base and J 5 bases, with 9 bases left between them. CDR3: CASSLTSSETQYF. The CDR3 DNA reads TGCGCCAGCAGCTTGACTAGTTCGGAGACCCAGTACTTC. The entire variable domain, with the rest obtained from reference TRBV5-1 and TRBJ2-5, is as follows: KAGVTQTPRYLIKTRGQQVTLSCSPISGHRSVSWYQQTPGQGLQFLFEYFSETQRNKGNFPGRFSGRQFSNSRSEMNVSTLELGDSALYLCASSLTSSETQYFGPGTRLLVL.

The chain recombines TRBV10-3 with TRBJ2-1, with TRBD2 matching 10 bases. Germline values: CDR1 ENHRY, CDR2 SYGVKD. This CDR3 comprises 15 residues. The J segment lost 4 bases and the V segment lost 3 bases, leaving 3 bases of the junction unmatched. CDR3 region: CAISDQLAGYNEQFF. The CDR3 bases are TGTGCCATCAGTGATCAACTAGCGGGGTACAATGAGCAGTTCTTC.

This clone was seen a handful of times. This chain connects TRBV14 to TRBJ2-7; 8 nucleotides agree with TRBD2. Unmatched junction bases numbered 5, after V lost 2 bases and J lost 8 bases. This CDR3 is built from 13 residues. Germline V CDR1 and CDR2: SGHDN, FVKESK. CDR3 sequence reads: CASSQTTSEKQYF. The CDR3 coding sequence is TGTGCCAGCAGCCAAACGACTAGCGAAAAGCAGTACTTC.

V gene TRBV6-6 combines with J gene TRBJ1-1; TRBD1 matches at 9 bases. The J segment lost 4 bases and the V segment lost 4 bases, leaving 4 bases of the junction unmatched. Germline V CDR1 and CDR2: MNHNY, SVGAGI (reference sequence). The CDR3 consists of 14 residues. CDR3 nucleotides: TGTGCCAGCAGTTTACAGGGGGCGCCCACTGAAGCTTTCTTT. Protein: CASSLQGAPTEAFF.

This clone was detected only a few times. The sample contains more than one DNA sequence encoding this CDR3. This rearrangement joins TRBV4-1 to TRBJ1-2; 7 positions agree with TRBD1. CDR1 MGHRA and CDR2 YSYEKL come from the germline V gene. J lost 6 bases, V lost 6 bases, and 16 bases had no gene match. The CDR3 consists of 16 residues. This CDR3 reads CASSLTGAQVIDGYTF. CDR3 bases: TGCGCCAGCAGTCTCACAGGGGCCCAAGTTATAGATGGCTACACCTTC.

The rearrangement links TRBV6-4 to TRBJ2-1; TRBD2 matches at 16 bases. The CDR3 is 18 amino acids. Per the germline V gene, CDR1 is MRHNA and CDR2 is SNTAGT. Germline trimming cut 4 bases from V and 4 bases from J; bases unmatched to any gene: 7. In nucleotides, the CDR3 is TGTGCCAGCAGTGTTCTACCGGGACTAGCGGGAGGGTACAATGAGCAGTTCTTC. Amino acids: CASSVLPGLAGGYNEQFF.

The chain is built from TRBV5-1 and TRBJ2-7, with 7 positions matching TRBD1. The CDR3 totals 15 residues. V dropped 4 bases and J dropped 3; count of bases not matched to a gene: 10. Per the germline V gene, CDR1 is SGHRS and CDR2 is YFSETQ. This CDR3 is CASSPEPGQIYEQYF. The DNA for the CDR3 is TGCGCCAGCAGCCCGGAACCGGGACAGATCTACGAGCAGTACTTC.

The chain joins TRBV6-5 to TRBJ2-3, with D tentatively TRBD1 or TRBD2 (5 bases each). CDR1 and CDR2 (germline): MNHEY, SVGAGI. Deletions cut 2 bases from V and 4 bases from J, with 10 bases between. This CDR3 comprises 14 residues. The CDR3 nucleotides read TGTGCCAGCAGTTACGGGGGTGGGGCAGATACGCAGTATTTT. Protein sequence: CASSYGGGADTQYF.

In its sample, this clone was seen once. The genes are TRBV10-3 and TRBJ2-7, with 7 positions matching TRBD2. The CDR3 is made up of 11 amino acids. Germline V gene lookup returns CDR1 ENHRY and CDR2 SYGVKD. With 7 bases clipped from V and 6 bases from J, the junction kept 3 bases outside the gene matches. In DNA, the CDR3 is TGTGCCATCAAGCGGGAAGGCGAGCAGTACTTC. Protein sequence: CAIKREGEQYF.

This chain links TRBV27 with TRBJ2-1; 9 bases are a match to TRBD2. With 5 bases clipped from V and 11 bases from J, the junction kept 16 bases outside the gene matches. The CDR3 is 16 residues long. From germline, CDR1 is MNHEY and CDR2 SMNVEV (reference sequence). In DNA form, the CDR3 reads TGTGCCAGCAGTCCCAATAGGGCGGGAGGGCCCGTGAAGCAGTTCTTC. Translating gives CASSPNRAGGPVKQFF.

Only a few counts were recorded for this clone. This rearrangement joins TRBV9 to TRBJ2-5; D is perhaps TRBD2 (6 bases). V shed 0 bases and J shed 4 bases, with 16 bases lying between them. The CDR3 consists of 16 residues. Germline V gives CDR1 SGDLS, CDR2 YYNGEE. The chain's CDR3 is CASSVGRDGMVETQYF. CDR3 DNA sequence: TGTGCCAGCAGCGTAGGGCGGGACGGGATGGTAGAGACCCAGTACTTC.